This T cell receptor (beta chain) comes out of a study of PD-1 blockade in classical Hodgkin lymphoma. Findings and limits, study-wide: Whoever responded completely had baseline diversity much like that seen in newly diagnosed patients. Compared with healthy donors, newly diagnosed patients reportedly showed lower baseline TCR diversity. By cycle point C4D1, TCR diversity had risen significantly in CD4+ cells (but not CD8+ cells).

Sequencing used immunoSEQ multiplex PCR; TCRdb keeps in-frame clones, though not all of them. The sample records some 17,000 clones, about 75% being singletons. The time point denotes: cycle 4 day 1 (C4D1), after more than five weeks of nivolumab. Every single patient, without exception, relapsed after autologous stem cell transplantation, and brentuximab vedotin exposure varied. Negative selection with magnetic separation was used to purify CD4+ T cells from thawed PBMCs. The CDR3 loop spans 14 amino acids. CDR1 is SQVTM, CDR2 ANQGSEA, per germline. This clone was counted a few times. Its antigen is unknown. At one end, the junction sequence differs from germline, possibly due to a read error.

This clonotype was obtained from a human donor with classical Hodgkin lymphoma. The V and J genes are TRBV29-1 and TRBJ1-4, with 8 bases lining up with TRBD1. The source was CD4+ T cells from blood, collected before the fourth cycle of nivolumab. CDR3 in amino acids: CSVVSQIGGQGLLF. The CDR3, as DNA: TGCAGCGTTGTATCGCAAATTGGAGGACAGGGCCTTCTTTTT.